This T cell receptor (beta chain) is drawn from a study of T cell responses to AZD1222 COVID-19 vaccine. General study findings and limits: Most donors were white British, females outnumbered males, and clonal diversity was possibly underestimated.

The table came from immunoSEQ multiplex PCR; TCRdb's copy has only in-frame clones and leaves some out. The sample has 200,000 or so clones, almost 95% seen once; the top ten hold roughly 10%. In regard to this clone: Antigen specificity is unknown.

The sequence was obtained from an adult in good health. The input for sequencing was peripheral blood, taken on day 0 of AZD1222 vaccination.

CDR3: CASSLRHPTGELFF. As DNA, the CDR3 is TGTGCCAGCAGTTTAAGGCACCCCACCGGGGAGCTGTTTTTT. The J gene is TRBJ2-2, the V gene TRBV27; no firm D call. V was pared by 2 bases and J by 4 bases, with 8 bases between. The CDR3 is 14 residues long. Germline V gene data show CDR1 as MNHEY and CDR2 as SMNVEV (reference sequence).